Sequencing of this TCR beta chain was carried out in a study of cytomegalovirus exposure and HLA in healthy donors. Primers: 60 Vbeta forward and 13 Jbeta reverse. Sequenced by immunoSEQ multiplex PCR; TCRdb stores in-frame clones only, minus some. The sample comprises 150,000 to 250,000 clones, approximately 85% of which are singletons, and approximately 2.4% rests with the top ten. On this clone: The antigen is undetermined.

Study-wide results and caveats: A list of 150 or so TCR beta chains associated with cytomegalovirus was given. Most sequenced TCRs were rare (though some public TCRs occurred in many donors).

The receptor was isolated from a woman aged 50 to 65 in good health and CMV-seronegative. Source material: PBMCs.

CDR3 amino acids: CASSQEWQGAYEQYF. In DNA form, the CDR3 reads TGCGCCAGCAGCCAAGAGTGGCAGGGGGCCTACGAGCAGTACTTC. This chain links TRBV4-1 with TRBJ2-7, with 7 bases lining up with TRBD1. The CDR3 totals 15 residues. Trimming removed 0 bases from V and 2 bases from J; junction bases left unmatched: 4. CDR1 MGHRA and CDR2 YSYEKL come from the germline V gene.